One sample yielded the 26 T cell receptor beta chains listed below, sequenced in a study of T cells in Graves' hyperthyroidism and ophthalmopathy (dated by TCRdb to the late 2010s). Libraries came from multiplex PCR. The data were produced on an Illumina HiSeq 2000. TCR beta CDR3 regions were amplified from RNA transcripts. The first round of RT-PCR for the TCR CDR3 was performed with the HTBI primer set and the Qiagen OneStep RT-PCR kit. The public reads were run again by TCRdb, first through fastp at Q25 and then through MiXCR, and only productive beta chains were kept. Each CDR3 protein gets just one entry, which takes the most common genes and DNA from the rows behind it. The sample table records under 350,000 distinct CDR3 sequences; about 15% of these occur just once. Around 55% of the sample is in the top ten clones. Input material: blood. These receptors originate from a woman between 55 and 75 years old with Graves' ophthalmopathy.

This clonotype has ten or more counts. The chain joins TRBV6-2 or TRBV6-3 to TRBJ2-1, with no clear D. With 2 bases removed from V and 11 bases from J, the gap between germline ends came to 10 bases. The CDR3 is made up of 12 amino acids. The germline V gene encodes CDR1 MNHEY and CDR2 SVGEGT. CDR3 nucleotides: TGTGCCAGCAGTTACCTTGGCGGCCAGCAGTTCTTC. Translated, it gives CASSYLGGQQFF.

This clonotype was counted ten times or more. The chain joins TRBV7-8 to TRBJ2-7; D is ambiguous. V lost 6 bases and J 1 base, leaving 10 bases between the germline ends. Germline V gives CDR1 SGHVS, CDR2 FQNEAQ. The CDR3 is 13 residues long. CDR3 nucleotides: TGTGCCAGCAGTACGCGGCTTTCCTACGAGCAGTACTTC. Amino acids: CASSTRLSYEQYF.

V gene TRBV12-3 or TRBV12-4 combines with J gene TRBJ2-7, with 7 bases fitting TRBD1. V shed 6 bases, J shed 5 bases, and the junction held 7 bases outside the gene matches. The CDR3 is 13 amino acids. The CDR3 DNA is TGTGCCAGCAGATTGACAGGGATAGACGAGCAGTACTTC. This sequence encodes CASRLTGIDEQYF.

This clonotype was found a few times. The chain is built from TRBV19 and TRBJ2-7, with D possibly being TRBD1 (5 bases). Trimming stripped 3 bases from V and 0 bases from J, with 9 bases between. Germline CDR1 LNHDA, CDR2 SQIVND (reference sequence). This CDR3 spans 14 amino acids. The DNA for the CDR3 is TGTGCCAGTAGTATGTTTGGGGCCTCCTACGAGCAGTACTTC. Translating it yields CASSMFGASYEQYF.

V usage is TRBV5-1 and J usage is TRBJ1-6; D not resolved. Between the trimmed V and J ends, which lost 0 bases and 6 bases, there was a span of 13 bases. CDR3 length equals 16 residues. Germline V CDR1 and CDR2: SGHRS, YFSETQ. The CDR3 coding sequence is TGCGCCAGCAGCTTGGGCGGCAGGAGGGCTAATTCACCCCTCCACTTT. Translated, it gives CASSLGGRRANSPLHF.

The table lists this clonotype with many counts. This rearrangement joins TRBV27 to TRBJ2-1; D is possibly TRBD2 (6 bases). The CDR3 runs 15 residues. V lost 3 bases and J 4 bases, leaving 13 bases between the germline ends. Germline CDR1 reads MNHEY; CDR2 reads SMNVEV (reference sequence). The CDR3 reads CASSFRRGIYNEQFF. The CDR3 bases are TGTGCCAGCAGTTTCAGGCGGGGAATTTACAATGAGCAGTTCTTC.

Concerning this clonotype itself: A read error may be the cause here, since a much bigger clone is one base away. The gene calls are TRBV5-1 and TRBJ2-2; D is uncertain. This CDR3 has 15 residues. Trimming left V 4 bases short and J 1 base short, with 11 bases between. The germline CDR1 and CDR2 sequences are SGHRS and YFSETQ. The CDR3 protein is CASSRSSGNTGELFF. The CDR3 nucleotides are TGCGCCAGCAGCCGATCATCAGGGAACACCGGGGAGCTGTTTTTT.

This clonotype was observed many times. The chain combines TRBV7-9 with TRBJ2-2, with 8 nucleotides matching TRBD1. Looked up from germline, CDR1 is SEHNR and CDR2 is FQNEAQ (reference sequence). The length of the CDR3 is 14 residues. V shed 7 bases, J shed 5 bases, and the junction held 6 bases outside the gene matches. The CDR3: CASTTGGVTGELFF. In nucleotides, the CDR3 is TGTGCCAGCACCACAGGGGGTGTAACCGGGGAGCTGTTTTTT.

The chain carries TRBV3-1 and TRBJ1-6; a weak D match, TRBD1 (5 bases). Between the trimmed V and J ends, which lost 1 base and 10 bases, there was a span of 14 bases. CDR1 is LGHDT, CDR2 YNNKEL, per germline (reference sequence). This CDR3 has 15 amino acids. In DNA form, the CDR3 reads TGTGCCAGCAGCCAAGTTGTTCAGGGCGGGTCACCCCTCCACTTT. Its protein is CASSQVVQGGSPLHF.

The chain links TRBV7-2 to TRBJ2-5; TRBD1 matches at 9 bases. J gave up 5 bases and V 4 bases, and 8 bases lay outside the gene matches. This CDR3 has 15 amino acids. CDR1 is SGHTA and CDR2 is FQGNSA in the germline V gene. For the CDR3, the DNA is TGTGCCAGCAGCTCACGCGGGACAGGGCTTGAGACCCAGTACTTC. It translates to CASSSRGTGLETQYF.

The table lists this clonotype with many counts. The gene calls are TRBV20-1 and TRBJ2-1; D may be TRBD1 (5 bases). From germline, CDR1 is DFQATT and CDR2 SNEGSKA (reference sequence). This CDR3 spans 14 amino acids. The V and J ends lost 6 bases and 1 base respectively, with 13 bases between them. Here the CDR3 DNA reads TGCAGTGCCCAGCGAAGGGGTTCCTACAATGAGCAGTTCTTC. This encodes CSAQRRGSYNEQFF.

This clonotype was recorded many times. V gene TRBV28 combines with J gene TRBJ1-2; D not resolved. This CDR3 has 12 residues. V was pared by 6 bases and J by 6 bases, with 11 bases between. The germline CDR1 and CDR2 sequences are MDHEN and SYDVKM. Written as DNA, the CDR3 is TGTGCCAGCAGGTCGGGAAGGGATGGCTACACCTTC. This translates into CASRSGRDGYTF.

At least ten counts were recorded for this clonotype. The CDR3, as DNA: TGCAGTGCTAGAGATCATTTAAGGACTAGCGGGAGGGCCCGCTACGAGCAGTACTTC. This translates into CSARDHLRTSGRARYEQYF. V gene TRBV20-1 combines with J gene TRBJ2-7; TRBD2 aligns across 15 bases. Germline V lookup: CDR1 DFQATT, CDR2 SNEGSKA (reference sequence). The V and J ends lost 0 bases and 3 bases, in that order; junction bases with no gene match: 12. The CDR3 totals 19 residues.

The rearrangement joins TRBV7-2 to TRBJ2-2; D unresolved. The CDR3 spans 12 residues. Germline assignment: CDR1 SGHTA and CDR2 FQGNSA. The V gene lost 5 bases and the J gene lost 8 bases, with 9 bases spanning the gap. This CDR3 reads CASSVGAGELFF. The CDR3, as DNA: TGTGCCAGCAGCGTAGGCGCGGGGGAGCTGTTTTTT.

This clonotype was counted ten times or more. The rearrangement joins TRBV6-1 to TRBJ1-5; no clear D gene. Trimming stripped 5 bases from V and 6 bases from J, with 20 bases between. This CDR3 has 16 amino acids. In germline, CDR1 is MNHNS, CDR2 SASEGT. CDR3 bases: TGTGCCAGCAGTCTTTCCGGGGTGTGGATCGGTCAGCCCCAGCATTTT. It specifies CASSLSGVWIGQPQHF.

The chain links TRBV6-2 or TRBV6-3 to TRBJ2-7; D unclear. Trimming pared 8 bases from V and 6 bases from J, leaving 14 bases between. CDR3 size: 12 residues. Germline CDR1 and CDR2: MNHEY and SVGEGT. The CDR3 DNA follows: TGTGCCAGCGGCGAGACTTTCATCGAGCAGTACTTC. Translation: CASGETFIEQYF.

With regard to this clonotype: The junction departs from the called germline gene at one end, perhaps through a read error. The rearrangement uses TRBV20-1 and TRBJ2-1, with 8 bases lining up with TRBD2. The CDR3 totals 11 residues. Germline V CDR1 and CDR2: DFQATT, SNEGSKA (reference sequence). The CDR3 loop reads CSARVSSGPLF. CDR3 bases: TGCAGTGCTAGAGTGTCTAGCGGGCCCCTCTTC.

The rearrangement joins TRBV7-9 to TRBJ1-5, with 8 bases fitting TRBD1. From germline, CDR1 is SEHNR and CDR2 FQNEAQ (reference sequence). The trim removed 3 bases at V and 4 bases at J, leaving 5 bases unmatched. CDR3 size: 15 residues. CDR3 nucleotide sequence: TGTGCCAGCAGCTTTGGACAGGGCAAGAATCAGCCCCAGCATTTT. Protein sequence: CASSFGQGKNQPQHF. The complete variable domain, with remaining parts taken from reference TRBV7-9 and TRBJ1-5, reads DTGVSQNPRHKITKRGQNVTFRCDPISEHNRLYWYRQTLGQGPEFLTYFQNEAQLEKSRLLSDRFSAERPKGSFSTLEIQRTEQGDSAMYLCASSFGQGKNQPQHFGDGTRLSIL.

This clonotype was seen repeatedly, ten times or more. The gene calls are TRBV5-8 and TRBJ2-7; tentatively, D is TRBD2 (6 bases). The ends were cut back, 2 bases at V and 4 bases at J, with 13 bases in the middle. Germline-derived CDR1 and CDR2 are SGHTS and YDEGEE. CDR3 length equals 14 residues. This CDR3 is CASSFERGRYEQYF. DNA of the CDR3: TGTGCCAGCAGCTTCGAACGGGGGAGGTACGAGCAGTACTTC.

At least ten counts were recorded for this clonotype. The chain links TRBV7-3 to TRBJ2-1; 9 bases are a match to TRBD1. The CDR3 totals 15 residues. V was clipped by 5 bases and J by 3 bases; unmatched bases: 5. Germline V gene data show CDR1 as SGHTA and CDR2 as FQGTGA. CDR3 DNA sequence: TGTGCCAGCAGCCACGACAGGGGGGGCTACAATGAGCAGTTCTTC. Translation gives CASSHDRGGYNEQFF.

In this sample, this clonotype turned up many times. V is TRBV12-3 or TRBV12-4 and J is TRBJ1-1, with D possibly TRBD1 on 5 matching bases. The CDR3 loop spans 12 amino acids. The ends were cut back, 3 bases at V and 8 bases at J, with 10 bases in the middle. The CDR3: CASSFGGAEAFF. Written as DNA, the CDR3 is TGTGCCAGCAGTTTTGGAGGGGCGGAAGCTTTCTTT.

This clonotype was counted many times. CDR3 bases: TGCAGTGCTAGTCTGCCGGGAACTAGCACAGATACGCAGTATTTT. Encoded protein: CSASLPGTSTDTQYF. The chain employs TRBV20-1 and TRBJ2-3; D might be TRBD2 (5 bases). Germline V CDR1 and CDR2: DFQATT, SNEGSKA (reference sequence). There are 15 residues in the CDR3. The V and J ends lost 3 bases and 0 bases respectively, with 13 bases between them.

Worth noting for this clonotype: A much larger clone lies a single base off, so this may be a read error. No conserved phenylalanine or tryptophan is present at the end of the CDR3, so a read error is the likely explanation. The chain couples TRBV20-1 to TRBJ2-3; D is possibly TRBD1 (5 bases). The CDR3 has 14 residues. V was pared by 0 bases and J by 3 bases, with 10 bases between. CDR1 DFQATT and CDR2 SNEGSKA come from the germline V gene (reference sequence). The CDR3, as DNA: TGCAGTGCTAGAGAGGGCTGGACAACAGATACGCAGTATCTT. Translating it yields CSAREGWTTDTQYL.

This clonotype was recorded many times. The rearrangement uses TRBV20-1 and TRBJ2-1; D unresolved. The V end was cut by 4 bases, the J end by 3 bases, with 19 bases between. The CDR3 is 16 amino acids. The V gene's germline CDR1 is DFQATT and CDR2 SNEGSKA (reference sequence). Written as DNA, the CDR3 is TGCAGTGCTAATAGGGCGGCACATGGGGTCTACAATGAGCAGTTCTTC. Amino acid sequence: CSANRAAHGVYNEQFF.

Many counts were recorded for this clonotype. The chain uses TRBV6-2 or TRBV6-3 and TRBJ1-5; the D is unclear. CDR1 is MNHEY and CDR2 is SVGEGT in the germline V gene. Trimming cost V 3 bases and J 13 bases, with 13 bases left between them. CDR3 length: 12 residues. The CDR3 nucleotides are TGTGCCAGCAGTTATTCTGGCGGCCGGCAGCATTTT. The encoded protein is CASSYSGGRQHF.

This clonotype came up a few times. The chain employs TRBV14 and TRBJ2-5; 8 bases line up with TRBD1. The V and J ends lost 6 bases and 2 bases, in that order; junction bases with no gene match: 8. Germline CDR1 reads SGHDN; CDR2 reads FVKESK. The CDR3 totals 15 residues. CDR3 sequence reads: CASRGQGAGQETQYF. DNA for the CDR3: TGTGCCAGCAGAGGGCAGGGGGCCGGACAAGAGACCCAGTACTTC.